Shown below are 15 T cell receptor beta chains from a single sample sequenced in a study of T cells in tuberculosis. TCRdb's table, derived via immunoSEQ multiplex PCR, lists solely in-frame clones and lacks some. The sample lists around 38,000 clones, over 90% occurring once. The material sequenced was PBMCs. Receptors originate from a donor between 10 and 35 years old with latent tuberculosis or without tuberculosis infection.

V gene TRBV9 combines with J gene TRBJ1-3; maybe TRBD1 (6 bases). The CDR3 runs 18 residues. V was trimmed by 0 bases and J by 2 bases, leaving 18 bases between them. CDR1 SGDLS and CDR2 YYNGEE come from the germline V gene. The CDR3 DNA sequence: TGTGCCAGCAGCGTAGCTTTCGGGATGGACAGTGCTGGAAACACCATATATTTT. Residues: CASSVAFGMDSAGNTIYF.

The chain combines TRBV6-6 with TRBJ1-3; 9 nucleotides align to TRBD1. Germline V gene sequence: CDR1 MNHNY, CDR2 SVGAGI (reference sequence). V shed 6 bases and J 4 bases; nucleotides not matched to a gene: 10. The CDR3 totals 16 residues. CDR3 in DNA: TGTGCCAGCAGCAGACTACCCGGGACAGGGGGAAACACCATATATTTT. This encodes CASSRLPGTGGNTIYF.

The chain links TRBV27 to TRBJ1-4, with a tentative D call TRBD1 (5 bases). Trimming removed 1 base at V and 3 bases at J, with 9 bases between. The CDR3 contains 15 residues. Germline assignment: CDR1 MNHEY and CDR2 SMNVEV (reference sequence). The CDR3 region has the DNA TGTGCCAGCAGTTTATTGGCGGGGCCTAATGAAAAACTGTTTTTT. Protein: CASSLLAGPNEKLFF.

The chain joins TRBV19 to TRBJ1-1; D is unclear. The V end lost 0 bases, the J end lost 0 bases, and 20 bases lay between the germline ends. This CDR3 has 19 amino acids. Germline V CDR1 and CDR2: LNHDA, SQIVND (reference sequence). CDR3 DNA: TGTGCCAGTAGTATAGATGATCGAAAGGCGGGTAAAGTGAACACTGAAGCTTTCTTT. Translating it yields CASSIDDRKAGKVNTEAFF.

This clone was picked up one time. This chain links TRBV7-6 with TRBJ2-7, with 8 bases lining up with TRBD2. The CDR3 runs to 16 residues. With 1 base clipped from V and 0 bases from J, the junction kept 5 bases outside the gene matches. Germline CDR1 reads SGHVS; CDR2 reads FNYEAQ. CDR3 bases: TGTGCCAGCAGCTTAGGTGCGGGGGGCGGCTCCTACGAGCAGTACTTC. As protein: CASSLGAGGGSYEQYF.

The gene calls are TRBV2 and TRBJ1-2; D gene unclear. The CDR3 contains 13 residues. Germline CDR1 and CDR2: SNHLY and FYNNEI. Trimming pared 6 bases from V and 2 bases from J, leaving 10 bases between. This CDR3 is CASRVGKNYGYTF. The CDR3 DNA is TGTGCCAGCAGAGTCGGGAAGAACTATGGCTACACCTTC.

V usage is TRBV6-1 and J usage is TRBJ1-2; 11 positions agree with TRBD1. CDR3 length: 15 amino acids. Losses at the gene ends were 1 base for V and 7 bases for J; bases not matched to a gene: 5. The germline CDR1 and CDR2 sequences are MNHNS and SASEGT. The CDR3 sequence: CASSEVGQGAFGYTF. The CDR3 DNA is TGTGCCAGCAGTGAAGTTGGACAGGGGGCGTTTGGCTACACCTTC.

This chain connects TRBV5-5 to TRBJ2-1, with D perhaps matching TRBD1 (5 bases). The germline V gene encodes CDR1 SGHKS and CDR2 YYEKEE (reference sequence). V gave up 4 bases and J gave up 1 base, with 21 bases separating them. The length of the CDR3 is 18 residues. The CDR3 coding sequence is TGTGCCAGCAGCCCATGGGCCCAGGGTTATGGATCCTACAATGAGCAGTTCTTC. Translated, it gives CASSPWAQGYGSYNEQFF.

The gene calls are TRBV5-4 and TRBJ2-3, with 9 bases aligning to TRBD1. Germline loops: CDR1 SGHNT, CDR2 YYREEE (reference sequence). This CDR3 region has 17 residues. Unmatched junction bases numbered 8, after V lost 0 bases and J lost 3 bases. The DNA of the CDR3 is TGTGCCAGCAGCTTGGATCCTCCGGGACAGGGAACAGATACGCAGTATTTT. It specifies CASSLDPPGQGTDTQYF.

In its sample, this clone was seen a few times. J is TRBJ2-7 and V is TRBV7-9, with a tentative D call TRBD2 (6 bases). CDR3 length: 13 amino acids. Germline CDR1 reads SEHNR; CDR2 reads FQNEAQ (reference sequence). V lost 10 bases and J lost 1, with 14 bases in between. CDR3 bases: TGTGCCATTGGGAGCGGGCGATCCTACGAGCAGTACTTC. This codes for CAIGSGRSYEQYF.

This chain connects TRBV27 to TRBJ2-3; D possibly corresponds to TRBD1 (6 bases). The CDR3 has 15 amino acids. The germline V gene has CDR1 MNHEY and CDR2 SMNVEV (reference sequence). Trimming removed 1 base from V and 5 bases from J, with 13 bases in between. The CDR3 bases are TGTGCCAGCAGTTTATTTACTGGGGGCCAAGATACGCAGTATTTT. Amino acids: CASSLFTGGQDTQYF.

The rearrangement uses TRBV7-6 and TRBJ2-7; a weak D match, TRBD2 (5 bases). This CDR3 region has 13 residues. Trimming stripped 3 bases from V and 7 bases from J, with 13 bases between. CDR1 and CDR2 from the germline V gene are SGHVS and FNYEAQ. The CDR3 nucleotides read TGTGCCAGCAGCTTGGCAGGAACGGGGGAGCAGTACTTC. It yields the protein CASSLAGTGEQYF.

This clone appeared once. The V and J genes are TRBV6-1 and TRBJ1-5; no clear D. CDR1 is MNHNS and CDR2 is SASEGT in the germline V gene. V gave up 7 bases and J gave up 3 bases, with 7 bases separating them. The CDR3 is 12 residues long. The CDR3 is CASKLLNQPQHF. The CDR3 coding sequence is TGTGCCAGCAAACTACTCAATCAGCCCCAGCATTTT.

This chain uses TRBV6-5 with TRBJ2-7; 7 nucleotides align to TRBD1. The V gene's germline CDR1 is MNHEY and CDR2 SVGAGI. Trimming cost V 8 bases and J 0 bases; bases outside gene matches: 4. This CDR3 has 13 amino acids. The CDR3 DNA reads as TGTGCCAGCGGCACAGGGGCCTCCTACGAGCAGTACTTC. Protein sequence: CASGTGASYEQYF.

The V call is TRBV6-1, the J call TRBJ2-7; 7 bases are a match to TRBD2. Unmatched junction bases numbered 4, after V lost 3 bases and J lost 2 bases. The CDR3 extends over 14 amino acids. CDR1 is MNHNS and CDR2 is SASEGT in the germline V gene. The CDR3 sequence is CASSEFGTTYEQYF. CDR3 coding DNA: TGTGCCAGCAGTGAGTTCGGGACTACCTACGAGCAGTACTTC.